Listed here are 10 T cell receptor beta chains from one sample, sequenced in a study of spatial heterogeneity in lung cancer (dated by TCRdb to about 2019). Sample time point, as interpreted from the label and publication: blood at routine non-recurrence follow-up after resection. Library generation was performed with 5' RACE. Reads for this sample came from a NextSeq 500. TCRdb ran its own pipeline on the public reads, namely fastp trimming at Q25 and MiXCR clone calling, and kept in-frame beta chains. Rows matching on CDR3 protein sequence are summarized as one entry with the most common DNA and genes. This sample is represented by fewer than 150,000 distinct CDR3 sequences; about 10% of them were singletons. The ten largest clones capture 20% to 30% of the sample. The input for sequencing was PBMCs, taken at follow-up. Receptor source: a female donor with early-stage non-small cell lung cancer.

This clonotype was counted ten times or more. The gene calls are TRBV6-5 and TRBJ2-1; D remains ambiguous. Trimming took off 7 bases at V and 8 bases at J, with 9 bases between the two ends. The CDR3 totals 11 residues. Per germline, CDR1 MNHEY and CDR2 SVGAGI. The CDR3 here is CASIGNDEQFF. The CDR3 DNA follows: TGTGCCAGCATCGGTAACGATGAGCAGTTCTTC.

V usage is TRBV7-2 and J usage is TRBJ1-6; no firm D call. The germline CDR1 and CDR2 sequences are SGHTA and FQGNSA. The length of the CDR3 is 14 residues. V was pared by 3 bases and J by 8 bases, with 11 bases between. The CDR3 DNA reads as TGTGCCAGCAGCTTTAGTCGGGGAGATTCACCCCTCCACTTT. Translating gives CASSFSRGDSPLHF.

This clonotype came up many times. The chain uses TRBV4-3 and TRBJ2-3; no definite D call. Germline lookup yields CDR1 LGHNA and CDR2 YSLEER. V lost 1 base, J lost 6 bases, and 17 bases lay in between. The CDR3 has 16 residues. The CDR3 nucleotides read TGCGCCAGCAGCCAAGGAACGGCCGGTTATGGGGATACGCAGTATTTT. Amino acids: CASSQGTAGYGDTQYF.

The rearrangement uses TRBV7-2 and TRBJ1-1; no reliable D call. Between the trimmed V and J ends, which lost 5 bases and 5 bases, there was a span of 12 bases. Looked up from germline, CDR1 is SGHTA and CDR2 is FQGNSA. The CDR3 extends over 13 amino acids. The CDR3 is CASSPMRRTEAFF. Written as DNA, the CDR3 is TGTGCCAGCAGCCCAATGCGTAGGACTGAAGCTTTCTTT.

On this clonotype itself: This sequence may be a read error, since a much larger clone differs from it by one base. The V gene is TRBV19, the J gene TRBJ2-2, with 12 positions matching TRBD2. Germline V lookup: CDR1 LNHDA, CDR2 SQIVND (reference sequence). The CDR3 length is 15 residues. V shed 6 bases and J 6 bases; nucleotides not matched to a gene: 5. In nucleotides, the CDR3 is TGTGCCAGTAGGAGACTAGCGGGAGTCTCCGGGGAGCTGTTTTTT. Its protein is CASRRLAGVSGELFF.

A few counts support this clonotype. V and J are TRBV7-2 and TRBJ2-2; 11 positions match TRBD2. The germline CDR1 and CDR2 sequences are SGHTA and FQGNSA. V dropped 6 bases and J dropped 2; count of bases not matched to a gene: 8. The CDR3 has 17 amino acids. CDR3: CASRLTSGSPNTGELFF. The CDR3 DNA reads TGTGCCAGCAGACTCACTAGCGGGAGCCCTAACACCGGGGAGCTGTTTTTT.

This clonotype appeared many times. V usage is TRBV6-5 and J usage is TRBJ2-1, with 10 bases identical to TRBD2. Germline V gene data show CDR1 as MNHEY and CDR2 as SVGAGI. The CDR3 spans 17 residues. Germline trimming cut 9 bases from V and 4 bases from J; bases unmatched to any gene: 15. CDR3 residues: CARSREREGNDYNEQFF. CDR3 DNA sequence: TGTGCCAGATCCCGGGAGCGGGAGGGAAATGATTACAATGAGCAGTTCTTC.

The rearrangement joins TRBV10-2 to TRBJ1-1; the D gene is possibly TRBD1 (5 bases). V dropped 0 bases and J dropped 2 bases, with 10 bases sitting between them. The germline V gene has CDR1 WSHSY and CDR2 SAAADI. The CDR3 runs to 15 residues. CDR3 nucleotides: TGCGCCAGCAGTGAGTCGATCCAGGGTAACACTGAAGCTTTCTTT. This encodes CASSESIQGNTEAFF.

The chain joins TRBV12-3 or TRBV12-4 to TRBJ1-5; 9 bases are shared with TRBD1. The junction had 0 bases not matched to a gene; V was cut back by 4 bases and J by 2 bases. The CDR3 has 14 residues. Here the CDR3 reads CASSWTGGNQPQHF. In nucleotides, the CDR3 is TGTGCCAGCAGTTGGACAGGGGGCAATCAGCCCCAGCATTTT.

The chain couples TRBV7-2 to TRBJ2-3; 10 bases are shared with TRBD2. After removal of 5 bases from V and 4 bases from J, the junction contained 9 bases not matched to a gene. CDR1 is SGHTA and CDR2 is FQGNSA in the germline V gene. The CDR3 is 16 amino acids. The CDR3 is CASSNPGLAISDTQYF. CDR3 sequence (DNA): TGTGCCAGCAGCAACCCGGGACTAGCGATCTCAGATACGCAGTATTTT. Supplemented by reference TRBV7-2 and TRBJ2-3, the full variable domain reads GAGVSQSPSNKVTEKGKDVELRCDPISGHTALYWYRQSLGQGLEFLIYFQGNSAPDKSGLPSDRFSAERTGGSVSTLTIQRTQQEDSAVYLCASSNPGLAISDTQYFGPGTRLTVL.